This T cell receptor beta chain is drawn from a study of cytomegalovirus exposure and HLA in healthy donors. Study-wide results and caveats: CMV serostatus stood as the only immune exposure information on hand. V segments that were indistinguishable, TRBV6-2 and TRBV6-3 among them, were omitted from analysis.

The germline CDR1 and CDR2 sequences are SGHRS and YFSETQ. The CDR3 length is 13 residues. V lost 5 bases and J lost 2, with 11 bases in between. Of note for this clone: The antigen is unknown.

PCR was performed using 60 Vbeta and 13 Jbeta primers. Produced via immunoSEQ multiplex PCR; TCRdb's table is partial and in-frame only. In the table there are approximately 110,000 clones, 65% to 75% of which are singletons. The clonotype originates from a woman in her fifties or sixties in good health and CMV-seropositive. The sample was PBMCs. The chain uses TRBV5-1 and TRBJ2-7; a possible D gene is TRBD2 (5 bases). The CDR3 region has the DNA TGCGCCAGCAGTCCAGGACTCACCTACGAGCAGTACTTC. Its translation: CASSPGLTYEQYF.